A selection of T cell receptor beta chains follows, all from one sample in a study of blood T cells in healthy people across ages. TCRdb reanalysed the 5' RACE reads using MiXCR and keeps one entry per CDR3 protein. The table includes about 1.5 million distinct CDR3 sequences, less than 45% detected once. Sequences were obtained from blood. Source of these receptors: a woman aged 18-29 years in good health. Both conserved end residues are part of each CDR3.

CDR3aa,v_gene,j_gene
CASSSRTRSFYNEQFF,TRBV7-4,TRBJ2-1
CASSQKQGVWGYGYTF,TRBV3-1,TRBJ1-2
CASSRRTGGISPLHF,TRBV4-3,TRBJ1-6
CATNWGQNYGYTF,TRBV19,TRBJ1-2
CASSYTGIQTQYF,TRBV11-2,TRBJ2-5
CAWSAQGNQPQHF,TRBV30,TRBJ1-5
CASSPTANRPNYGYTF,TRBV5-1,TRBJ1-2
CATGRQRQACNQPQHF,TRBV24-1,TRBJ1-5
CASMGGNTGAFF,TRBV5-1,TRBJ1-1
CASSLSVQGPELFF,TRBV27,TRBJ2-2
CASSLTQGRVGYTF,TRBV7-9,TRBJ1-2
CASSDAATDTQYF,TRBV25-1,TRBJ2-3
CASGAMRETEAFF,TRBV2,TRBJ1-1
CASSSGPLNTEAFF,TRBV7-9,TRBJ1-1
CASTFRSLGEQFF,TRBV27,TRBJ2-1
CASKSSPGIGQPQHF,TRBV21-1,TRBJ1-5
CSARRQGGGYEQYF,TRBV20-1,TRBJ2-7
CATSSGDRESNQPQHF,TRBV15,TRBJ1-5
CASSLDRAETGELFF,TRBV5-1,TRBJ2-2
CASSYSGQGPKGRFF,TRBV12-3/TRBV12-4,TRBJ2-1
CASLQGRANTGELFF,TRBV2,TRBJ2-2
CASSEGVRVYEQYF,TRBV6-1,TRBJ2-7
CAWSSPQETQYF,TRBV30,TRBJ2-5
CASSFTGTTYEQYF,TRBV2,.
CASNNLTGGRYEQYF,TRBV5-1,.
CSASRAADGYTF,TRBV20-1,TRBJ1-2